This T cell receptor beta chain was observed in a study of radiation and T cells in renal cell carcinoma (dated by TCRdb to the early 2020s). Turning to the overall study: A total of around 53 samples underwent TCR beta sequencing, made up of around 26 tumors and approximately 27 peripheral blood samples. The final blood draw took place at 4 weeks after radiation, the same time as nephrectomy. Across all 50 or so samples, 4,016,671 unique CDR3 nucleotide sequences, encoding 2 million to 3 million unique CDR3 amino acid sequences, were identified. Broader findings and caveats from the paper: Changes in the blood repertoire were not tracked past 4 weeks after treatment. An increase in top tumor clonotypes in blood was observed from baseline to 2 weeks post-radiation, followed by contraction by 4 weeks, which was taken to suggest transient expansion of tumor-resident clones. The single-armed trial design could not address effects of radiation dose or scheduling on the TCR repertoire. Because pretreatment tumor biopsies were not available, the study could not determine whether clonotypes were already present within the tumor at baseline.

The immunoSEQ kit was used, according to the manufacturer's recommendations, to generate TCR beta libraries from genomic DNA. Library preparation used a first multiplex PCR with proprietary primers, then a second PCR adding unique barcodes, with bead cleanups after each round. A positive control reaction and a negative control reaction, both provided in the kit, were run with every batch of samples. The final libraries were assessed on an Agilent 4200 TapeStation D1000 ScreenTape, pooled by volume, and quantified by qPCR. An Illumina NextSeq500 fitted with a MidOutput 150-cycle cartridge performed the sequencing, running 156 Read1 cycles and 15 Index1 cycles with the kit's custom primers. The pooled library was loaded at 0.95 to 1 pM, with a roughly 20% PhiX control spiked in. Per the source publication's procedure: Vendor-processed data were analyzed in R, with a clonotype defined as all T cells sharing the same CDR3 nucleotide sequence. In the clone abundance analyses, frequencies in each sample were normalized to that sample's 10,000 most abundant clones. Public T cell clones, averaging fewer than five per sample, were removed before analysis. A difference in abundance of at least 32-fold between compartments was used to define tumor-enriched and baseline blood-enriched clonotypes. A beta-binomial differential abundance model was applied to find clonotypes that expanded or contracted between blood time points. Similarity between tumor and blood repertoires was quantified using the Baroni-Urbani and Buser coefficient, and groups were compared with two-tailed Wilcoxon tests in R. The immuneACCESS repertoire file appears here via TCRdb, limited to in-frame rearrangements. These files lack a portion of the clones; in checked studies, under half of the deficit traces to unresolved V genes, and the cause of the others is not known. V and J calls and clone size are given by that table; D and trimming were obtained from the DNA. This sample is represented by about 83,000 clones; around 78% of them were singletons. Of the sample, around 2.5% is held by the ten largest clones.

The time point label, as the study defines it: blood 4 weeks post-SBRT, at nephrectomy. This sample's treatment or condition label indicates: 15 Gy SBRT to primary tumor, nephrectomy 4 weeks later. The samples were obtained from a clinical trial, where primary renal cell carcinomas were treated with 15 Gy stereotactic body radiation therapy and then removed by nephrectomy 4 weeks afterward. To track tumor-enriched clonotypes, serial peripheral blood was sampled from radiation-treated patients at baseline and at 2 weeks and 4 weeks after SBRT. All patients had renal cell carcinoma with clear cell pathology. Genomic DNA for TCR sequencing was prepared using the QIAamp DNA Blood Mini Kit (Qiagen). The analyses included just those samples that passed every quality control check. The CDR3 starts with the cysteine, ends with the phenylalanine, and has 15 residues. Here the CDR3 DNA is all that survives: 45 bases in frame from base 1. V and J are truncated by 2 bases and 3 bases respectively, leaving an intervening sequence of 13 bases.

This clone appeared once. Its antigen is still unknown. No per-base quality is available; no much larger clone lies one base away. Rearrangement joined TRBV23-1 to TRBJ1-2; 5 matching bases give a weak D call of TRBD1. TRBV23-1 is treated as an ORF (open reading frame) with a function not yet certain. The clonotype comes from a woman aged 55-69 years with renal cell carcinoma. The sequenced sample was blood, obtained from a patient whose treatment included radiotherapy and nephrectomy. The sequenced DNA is TGCGCCAGCAGTCAAGCTGCCGACAGATACTATGGCTACACCTTC. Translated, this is CASSQAADRYYGYTF.